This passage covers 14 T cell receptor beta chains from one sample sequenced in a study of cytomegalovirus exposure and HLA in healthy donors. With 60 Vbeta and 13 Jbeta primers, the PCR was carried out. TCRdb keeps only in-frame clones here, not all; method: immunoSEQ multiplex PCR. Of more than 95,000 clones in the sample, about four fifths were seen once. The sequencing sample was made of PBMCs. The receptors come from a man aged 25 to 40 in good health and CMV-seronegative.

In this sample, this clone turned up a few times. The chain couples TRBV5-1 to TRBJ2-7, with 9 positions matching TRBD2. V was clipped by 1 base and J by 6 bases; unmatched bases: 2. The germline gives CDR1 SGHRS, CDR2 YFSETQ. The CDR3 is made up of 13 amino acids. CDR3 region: CASSLSSGGEQYF. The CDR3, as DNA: TGCGCCAGCAGCTTGAGTAGCGGGGGCGAGCAGTACTTC.

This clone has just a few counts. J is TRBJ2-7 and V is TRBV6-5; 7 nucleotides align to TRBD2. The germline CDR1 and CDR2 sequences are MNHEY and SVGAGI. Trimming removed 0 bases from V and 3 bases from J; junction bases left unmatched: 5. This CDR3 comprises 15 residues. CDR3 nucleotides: TGTGCCAGCAGTTACTCGACACTAGCGCTCTACGAGCAGTACTTC. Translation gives CASSYSTLALYEQYF.

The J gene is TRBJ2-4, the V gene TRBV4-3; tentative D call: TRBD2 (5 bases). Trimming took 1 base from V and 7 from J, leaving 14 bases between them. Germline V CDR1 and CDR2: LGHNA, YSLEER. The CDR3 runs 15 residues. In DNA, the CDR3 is TGCGCCAGCAGCCAAGTCTCGGGTAGAGGGAACATTCAGTACTTC. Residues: CASSQVSGRGNIQYF.

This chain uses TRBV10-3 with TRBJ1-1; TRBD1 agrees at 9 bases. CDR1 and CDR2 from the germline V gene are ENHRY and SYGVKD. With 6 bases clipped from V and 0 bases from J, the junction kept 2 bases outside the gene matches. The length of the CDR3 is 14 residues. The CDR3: CAIRGQGMNTEAFF. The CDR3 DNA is TGTGCCATCAGGGGACAGGGTATGAACACTGAAGCTTTCTTT.

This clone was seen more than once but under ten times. CDR3 protein: CASSTRADQETQYF. The CDR3 bases are TGTGCCAGCAGCACGCGGGCGGATCAAGAGACCCAGTACTTC. The V and J genes are TRBV7-9 and TRBJ2-5; TRBD2 might be the D (5 bases). CDR1 and CDR2 (germline): SEHNR, FQNEAQ (reference sequence). V lost 5 bases to trimming and J lost 2 bases, with 12 bases between them. The CDR3 length is 14 residues. The full variable domain, in which reference TRBV7-9 and TRBJ2-5 provide the parts outside the CDR3, is DTGVSQNPRHKITKRGQNVTFRCDPISEHNRLYWYRQTLGQGPEFLTYFQNEAQLEKSRLLSDRFSAERPKGSFSTLEIQRTEQGDSAMYLCASSTRADQETQYFGPGTRLLVL.

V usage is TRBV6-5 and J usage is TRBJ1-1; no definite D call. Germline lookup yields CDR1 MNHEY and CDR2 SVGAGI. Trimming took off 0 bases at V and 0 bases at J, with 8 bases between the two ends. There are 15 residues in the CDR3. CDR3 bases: TGTGCCAGCAGTTACTCGAACAGCTTGAACACTGAAGCTTTCTTT. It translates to CASSYSNSLNTEAFF.

CDR3 DNA: TGTGCCAGCAGTCATCATACAGGGGAGAGGTCTGAAGCTTTCTTT. Protein product: CASSHHTGERSEAFF. The chain uses TRBV28 and TRBJ1-1; 7 bases map to TRBD1. Germline lookup yields CDR1 MDHEN and CDR2 SYDVKM. The V and J ends lost 5 bases and 6 bases, in that order; junction bases with no gene match: 12. The CDR3 is made up of 15 amino acids.

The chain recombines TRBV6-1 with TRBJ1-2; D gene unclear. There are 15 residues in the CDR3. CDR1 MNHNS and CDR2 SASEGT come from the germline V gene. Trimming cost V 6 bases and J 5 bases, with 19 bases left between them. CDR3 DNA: TGTGCCAGCAGAATTAAGGACGGGGAGGGTTATGGCTACACCTTC. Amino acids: CASRIKDGEGYGYTF.

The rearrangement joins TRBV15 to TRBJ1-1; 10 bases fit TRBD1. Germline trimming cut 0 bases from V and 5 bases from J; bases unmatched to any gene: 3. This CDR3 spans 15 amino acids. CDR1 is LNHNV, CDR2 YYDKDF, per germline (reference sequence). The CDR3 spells CATSRDLGQGTEAFF. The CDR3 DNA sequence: TGTGCCACCAGCAGAGATTTGGGACAGGGGACTGAAGCTTTCTTT.

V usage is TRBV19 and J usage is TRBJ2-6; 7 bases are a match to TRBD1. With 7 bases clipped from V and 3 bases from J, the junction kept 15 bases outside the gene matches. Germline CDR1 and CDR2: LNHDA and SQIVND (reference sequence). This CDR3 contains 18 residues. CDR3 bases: TGTGCCAGTACCTACTCGACAGGGACCTCCAATGGGGCCAACGTCCTGACTTTC. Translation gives CASTYSTGTSNGANVLTF.

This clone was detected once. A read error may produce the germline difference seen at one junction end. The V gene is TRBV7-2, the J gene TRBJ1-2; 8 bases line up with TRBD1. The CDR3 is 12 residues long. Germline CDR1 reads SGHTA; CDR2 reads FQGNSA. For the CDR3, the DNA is TGTGCCAGCAGCTTAGGGGGGACAGGTCAAGCCTTC. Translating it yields CASSLGGTGQAF.

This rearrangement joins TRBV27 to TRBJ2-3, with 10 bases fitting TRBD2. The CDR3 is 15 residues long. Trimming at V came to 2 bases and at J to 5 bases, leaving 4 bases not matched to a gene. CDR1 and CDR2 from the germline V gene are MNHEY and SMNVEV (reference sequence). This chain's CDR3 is CASSLEGLAVDTQYF. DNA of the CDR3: TGTGCCAGCAGTTTAGAAGGACTAGCGGTAGATACGCAGTATTTT.

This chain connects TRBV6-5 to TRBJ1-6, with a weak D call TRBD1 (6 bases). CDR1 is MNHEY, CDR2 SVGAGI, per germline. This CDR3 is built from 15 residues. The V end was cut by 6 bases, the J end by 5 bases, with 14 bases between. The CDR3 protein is CASSFRTVNNSPLHF. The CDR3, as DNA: TGTGCCAGCAGCTTCCGGACAGTTAATAATTCACCCCTCCACTTT.

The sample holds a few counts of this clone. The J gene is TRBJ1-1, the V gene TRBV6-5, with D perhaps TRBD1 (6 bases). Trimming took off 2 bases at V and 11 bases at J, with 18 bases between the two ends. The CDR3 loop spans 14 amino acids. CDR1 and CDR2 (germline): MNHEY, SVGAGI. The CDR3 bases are TGTGCCAGCAGTTACCCTGGGGGAGGGGGGGACGCTTTCTTT. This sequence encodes CASSYPGGGGDAFF.